The clone carrying this T cell receptor (beta chain) was recorded a few times. Its specificity is not known. Unique molecular identifiers were used in preparing the TCRbeta library. Using its own MiXCR run on the PCR reads, TCRdb lists one record per CDR3 protein. The sample includes about 440,000 distinct CDR3 sequences, roughly 43% of them seen just once. The entry originates in a study of T-cell reconstitution after alpha-beta-depleted transplantation in children. The study, taken as a whole, reports: T cells produced anew were the main source of T-cell counts and diversity one year after transplant. For some patients, TCRbeta diversity was high at day 60 because of recipient T cells and thymic progenitors that survived. About two months after transplant, alpha-beta T cells reportedly came from several hundred expanded graft clones.

Source: PBMCs, taken before TCRalphabeta/CD19-depleted stem cell transplant. The sequence came from a girl under 10 years old with aplastic anemia, due to receive a stem cell transplant.

The CDR3 sequence is CASSPRASGNNEQFF. The CDR3, as DNA: TGTGCCAGCAGCCCCCGGGCTAGCGGCAACAATGAGCAGTTCTTC. The J gene is TRBJ2-1, the V gene TRBV7-6; TRBD2 agrees at 7 bases. Germline V lookup: CDR1 SGHVS, CDR2 FNYEAQ. With V trimmed by 5 bases and J by 5 bases, 9 bases remained unmatched. CDR3 size: 15 residues.